This is a list of T cell receptor beta chains from one sample in a study of neurological immune-mediated disorders. TCRdb re-called the 5' RACE reads through MiXCR, storing one row per CDR3 protein. The sample includes 55,000 to 65,000 distinct CDR3 sequences, under 4.5% seen only once; the top ten take more than 2.5%. The sequenced material came from PBMCs. The receptors shown here come from a woman aged 25 to 39 with multiple sclerosis. CDR3s include the opening cysteine and the closing phenylalanine or tryptophan.

V gene	J gene	CDR3 protein
TRBV11-2	TRBJ2-5	CASRRPSGSIRETQYF
TRBV12-3/TRBV12-4	TRBJ2-7	CASTSRGTGSLSLQYF
TRBV7-2	TRBJ1-5	CASSLGHSNQPQHF
TRBV20-1	TRBJ2-7	CSAPSAGGYEQYF
TRBV4-1	TRBJ2-1	CASSPGESDFSSYNEQFF
TRBV5-1	TRBJ2-5	CASSPGLQETQYF
TRBV5-1	TRBJ1-2	CASSQDGAWGYTF
TRBV7-8	TRBJ1-1	CASSLGVGAMNTEAFF
TRBV20-1	TRBJ1-5	CSAPRRGFNQPQNF
TRBV28	TRBJ2-3	CASSLARAIGKDTQYF